This T cell receptor beta chain was sequenced during a study of shared clonotypes between healthy human individuals. The assay was carried out at the deep level. Sorted-subset replicate PCRs used 200 ng of genomic DNA. This amount corresponded to about 30,000 T cell genomes. The repertoire was sequenced with immunoSEQ multiplex PCR; TCRdb's copy has only in-frame clones and lacks some. In the table there are about 2 million clones, about 95% of which are singletons. The naive CD8 population came from CD45RO-negative cells selected for CCR7, without terminally differentiated effector memory CD45RA+ cells. This CDR3 spans 15 amino acids. The V end lost 4 bases, the J end lost 2 bases, and 13 bases lay between the germline ends. Per the germline V gene, CDR1 is SGHRS and CDR2 is YFSETQ.

The chain employs TRBV5-1 and TRBJ1-3, with D possibly being TRBD1 (5 bases). The sequenced sample consisted of naive CD8+ T cells sorted from blood. The TCR originated in a young man in good health. The DNA for the CDR3 is TGCGCCAGCAGCCCGGGACGGTCCACTGGAAACACCATATATTTT. The encoded protein is CASSPGRSTGNTIYF.